This T cell receptor beta chain stems from a study of cytomegalovirus exposure and HLA in healthy donors. CDR1 is LNHDA and CDR2 is SQIVND in the germline V gene (reference sequence). The CDR3 length is 14 residues. Trimming cost V 7 bases and J 8 bases; bases outside gene matches: 7. The PCR made use of 60 Vbeta and 13 Jbeta primers. Repertoires were generated with immunoSEQ multiplex PCR, while TCRdb's copy carries only in-frame clones and drops some. Among over 120,000 clones listed, roughly four fifths were seen once. Study-level points and caveats: Associated with cytomegalovirus, according to the listing, were 150 to 200 TCR beta chains. A later analysis linked a missense DCLRE1C variant to TCR beta V- and J-gene trimming.

On this clone: Its antigen is still unknown.

Donors showed nominal health when sampled, although they likely had unrecorded immune exposures. The rearrangement uses TRBV19 and TRBJ2-1; 11 nucleotides agree with TRBD2. The sequenced sample consisted of PBMCs. The receptor's source is a man aged 30 to 45 in good health and CMV-seronegative. The CDR3 DNA follows: TGTGCCAGTAACCGGGGACTAGCGGTGGATGAGCAGTTCTTC. Encoded protein: CASNRGLAVDEQFF. Full variable domain (remainder filled in from reference TRBV19 and TRBJ2-1): DGGITQSPKYLFRKEGQNVTLSCEQNLNHDAMYWYRQDPGQGLRLIYYSQIVNDFQKGDIAEGYSVSREKKESFPLTVTSAQKNPTAFYLCASNRGLAVDEQFFGPGTRLTVL.